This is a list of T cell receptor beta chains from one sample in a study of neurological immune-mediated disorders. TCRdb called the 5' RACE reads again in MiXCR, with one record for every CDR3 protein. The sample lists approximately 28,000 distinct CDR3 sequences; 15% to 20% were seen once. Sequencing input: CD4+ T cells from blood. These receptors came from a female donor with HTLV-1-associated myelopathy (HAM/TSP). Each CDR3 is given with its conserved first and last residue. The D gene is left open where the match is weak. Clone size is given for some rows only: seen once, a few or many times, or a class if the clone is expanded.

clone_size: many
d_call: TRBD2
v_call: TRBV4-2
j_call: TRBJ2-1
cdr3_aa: CASSQAIRREVGNEQFF
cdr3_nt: TGTGCCAGCAGCCAAGCCATCAGGCGGGAGGTAGGCAATGAGCAGTTCTTC

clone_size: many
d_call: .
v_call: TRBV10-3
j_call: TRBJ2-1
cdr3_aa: CAISESLRDSYNEQFF
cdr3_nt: TGTGCCATCAGTGAGTCCCTCCGGGACTCTTACAATGAGCAGTTCTTC

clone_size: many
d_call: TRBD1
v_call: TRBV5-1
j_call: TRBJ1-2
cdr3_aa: CASSFGTDYGYTF
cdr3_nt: TGCGCCAGCAGCTTTGGGACAGACTATGGCTACACCTTC

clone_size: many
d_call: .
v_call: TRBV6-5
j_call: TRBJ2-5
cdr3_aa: CASSRSGGPEETQYF
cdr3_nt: TGTGCCAGCAGCCGCTCGGGGGGCCCGGAAGAGACCCAGTACTTC

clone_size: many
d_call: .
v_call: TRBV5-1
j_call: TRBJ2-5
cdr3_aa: CASSLTLEETQYF
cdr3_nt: TGCGCCAGCAGCTTGACCCTGGAGGAGACCCAGTACTTC

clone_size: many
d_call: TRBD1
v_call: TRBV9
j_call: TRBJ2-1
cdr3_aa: CASSVIGQGLGEQFF
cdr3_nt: TGTGCCAGCAGCGTAATTGGACAGGGGTTAGGTGAGCAGTTCTTC

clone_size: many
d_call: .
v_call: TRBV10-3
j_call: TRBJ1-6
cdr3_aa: CAISEAGGVNNSPLHF
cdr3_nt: TGTGCCATCAGTGAGGCGGGTGGGGTAAATAATTCACCCCTCCACTTT

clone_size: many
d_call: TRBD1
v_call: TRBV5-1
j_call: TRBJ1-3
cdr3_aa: CASSFLGQAHSGNTIYF
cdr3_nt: TGCGCCAGCAGCTTCTTAGGACAGGCTCACTCTGGAAACACCATATATTTT

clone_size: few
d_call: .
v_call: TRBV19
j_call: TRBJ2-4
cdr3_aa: CASSRSGTPGDIQYF
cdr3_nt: TGTGCCAGTAGCCGCTCCGGGACCCCAGGGGACATTCAGTACTTC

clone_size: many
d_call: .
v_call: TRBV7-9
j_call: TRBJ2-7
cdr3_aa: CASSSTQSSYEQYF
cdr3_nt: TGTGCCAGCAGCTCCACCCAAAGTTCCTACGAGCAGTACTTC

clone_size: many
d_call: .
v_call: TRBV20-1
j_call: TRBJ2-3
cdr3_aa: CSASPPSPLTRTDTQYF
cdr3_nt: TGCAGTGCTAGTCCCCCTTCCCCCCTAACCCGCACAGATACGCAGTATTTT

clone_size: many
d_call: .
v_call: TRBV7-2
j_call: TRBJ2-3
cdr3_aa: CASSLDGAGTSTDTQYF
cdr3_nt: TGTGCCAGCAGCTTAGATGGGGCGGGAACTAGCACAGATACGCAGTATTTT

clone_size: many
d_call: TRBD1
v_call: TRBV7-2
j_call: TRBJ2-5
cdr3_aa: CASSLDRTMAETQYF
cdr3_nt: TGTGCCAGCAGCTTGGACAGGACCATGGCGGAGACCCAGTACTTC

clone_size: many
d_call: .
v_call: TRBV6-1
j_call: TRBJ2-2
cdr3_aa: CASSPGANTGELFF
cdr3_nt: TGTGCCAGCAGTCCGGGAGCGAACACCGGGGAGCTGTTTTTT

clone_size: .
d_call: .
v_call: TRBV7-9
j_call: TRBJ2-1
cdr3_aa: CASSFDVGASSNYNEQFF
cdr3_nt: TGTGCCAGCAGCTTCGACGTAGGGGCCTCCTCCAATTACAATGAGCAGTTCTTC

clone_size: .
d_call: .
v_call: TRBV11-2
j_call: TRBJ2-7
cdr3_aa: CVSSLVVPPGEQYF
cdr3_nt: TGTGTCAGCAGCTTAGTGGTCCCTCCCGGGGAGCAGTACTTC

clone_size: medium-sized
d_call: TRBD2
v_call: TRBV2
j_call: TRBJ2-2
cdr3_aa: CASAPLREATGELFF
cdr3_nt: TGTGCCAGCGCCCCACTTCGGGAGGCCACCGGGGAGCTGTTTTTT

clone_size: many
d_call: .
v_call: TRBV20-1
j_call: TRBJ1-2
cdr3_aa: CSARQGLTNYGYTF
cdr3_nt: TGCAGTGCTAGACAGGGCTTAACTAACTATGGCTACACCTTC

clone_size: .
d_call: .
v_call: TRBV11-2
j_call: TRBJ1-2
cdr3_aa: CASRVNTGGYGYTF
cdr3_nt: TGTGCCAGCAGGGTGAATACGGGAGGCTATGGCTACACCTTC

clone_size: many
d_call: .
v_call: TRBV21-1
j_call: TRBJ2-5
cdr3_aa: CAPKGDSLQETQYF
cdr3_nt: TGTGCCCCTAAGGGGGACTCCCTCCAAGAGACCCAGTACTTC

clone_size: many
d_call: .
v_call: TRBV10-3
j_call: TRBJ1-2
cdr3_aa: CAISPGAQGYTF
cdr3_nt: TGTGCCATCAGTCCCGGGGCCCAAGGCTACACCTTC

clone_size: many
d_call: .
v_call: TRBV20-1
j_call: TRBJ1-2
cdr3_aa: CSATSRPAGVGYTF
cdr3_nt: TGCAGTGCTACGAGCAGGCCCGCGGGGGTGGGCTACACCTTC

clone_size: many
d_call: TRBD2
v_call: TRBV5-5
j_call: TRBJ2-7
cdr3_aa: CASSPTSGNAYEQYF
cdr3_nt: TGTGCCAGCAGCCCAACTAGCGGCAATGCTTACGAGCAGTACTTC

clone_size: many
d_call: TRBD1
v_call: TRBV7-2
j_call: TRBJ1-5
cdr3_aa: CASSSGQGALPQHF
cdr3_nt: TGTGCCAGCAGCTCAGGACAGGGGGCTTTGCCCCAGCATTTT

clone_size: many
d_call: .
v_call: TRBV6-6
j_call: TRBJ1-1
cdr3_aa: CASSTAGTAEGSTEAFF
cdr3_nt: TGTGCCAGCAGTACCGCCGGGACTGCGGAGGGGAGCACTGAAGCTTTCTTT

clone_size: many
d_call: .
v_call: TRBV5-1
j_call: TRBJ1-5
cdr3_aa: CASSPGQSNQPQHF
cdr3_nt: TGCGCCAGCAGCCCCGGACAGAGCAATCAGCCCCAGCATTTT

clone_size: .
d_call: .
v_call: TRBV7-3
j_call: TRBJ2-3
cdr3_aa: CASDLGGGTDTQYF
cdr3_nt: TGTGCCAGCGACTTAGGGGGGGGCACAGATACGCAGTATTTT

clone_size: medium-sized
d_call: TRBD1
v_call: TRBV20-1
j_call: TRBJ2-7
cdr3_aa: CSAIPGTGTHEQYF
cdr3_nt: TGCAGTGCAATTCCCGGGACAGGGACGCACGAGCAGTACTTC

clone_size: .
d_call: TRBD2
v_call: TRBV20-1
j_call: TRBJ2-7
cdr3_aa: CSARRLAGSYEQYF
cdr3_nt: TGCAGTGCTAGACGCCTAGCGGGGAGCTACGAGCAGTACTTC

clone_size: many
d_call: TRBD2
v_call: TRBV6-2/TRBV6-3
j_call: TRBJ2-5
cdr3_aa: CASSLAGVKETQYF
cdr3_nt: TGTGCCAGCAGCTTAGCGGGAGTAAAGGAGACCCAGTACTTC